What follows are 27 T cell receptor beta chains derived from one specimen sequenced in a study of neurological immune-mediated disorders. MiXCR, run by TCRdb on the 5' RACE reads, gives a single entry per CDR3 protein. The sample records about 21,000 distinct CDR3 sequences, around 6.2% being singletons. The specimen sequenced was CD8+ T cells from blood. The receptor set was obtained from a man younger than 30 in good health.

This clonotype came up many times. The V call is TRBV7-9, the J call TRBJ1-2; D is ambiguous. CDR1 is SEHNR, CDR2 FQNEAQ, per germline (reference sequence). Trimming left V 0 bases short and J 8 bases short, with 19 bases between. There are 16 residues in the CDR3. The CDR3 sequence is CASSLANSDLSEGYTF. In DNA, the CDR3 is TGTGCCAGCAGCTTAGCTAACTCGGACCTATCAGAGGGCTACACCTTC.

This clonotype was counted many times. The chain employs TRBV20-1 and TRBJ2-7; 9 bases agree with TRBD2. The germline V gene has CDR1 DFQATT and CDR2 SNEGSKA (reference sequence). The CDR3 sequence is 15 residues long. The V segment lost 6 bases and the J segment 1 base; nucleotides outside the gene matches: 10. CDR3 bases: TGCAGTGCGGAGCGGGGGGAAATTATATCCTACGAGCAGTACTTC. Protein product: CSAERGEIISYEQYF.

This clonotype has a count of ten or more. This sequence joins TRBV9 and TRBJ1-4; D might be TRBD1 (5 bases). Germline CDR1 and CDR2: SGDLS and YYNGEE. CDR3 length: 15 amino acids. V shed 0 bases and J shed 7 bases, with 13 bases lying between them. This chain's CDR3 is CASSVAGGLVEKLFF. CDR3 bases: TGTGCCAGCAGCGTAGCTGGGGGATTGGTTGAAAAACTGTTTTTT.

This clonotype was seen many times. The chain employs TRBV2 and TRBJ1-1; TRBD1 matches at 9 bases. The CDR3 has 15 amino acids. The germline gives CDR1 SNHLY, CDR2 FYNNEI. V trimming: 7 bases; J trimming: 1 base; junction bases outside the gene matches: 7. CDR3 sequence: CASTGQGSPNTEAFF. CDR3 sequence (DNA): TGTGCCAGCACCGGACAGGGGAGTCCGAACACTGAAGCTTTCTTT. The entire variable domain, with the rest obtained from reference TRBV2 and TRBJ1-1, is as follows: EPEVTQTPSHQVTQMGQEVILRCVPISNHLYFYWYRQILGQKVEFLVSFYNNEISEKSEIFDDQFSVERPDGSNFTLKIRSTKLEDSAMYFCASTGQGSPNTEAFFGQGTRLTVV.

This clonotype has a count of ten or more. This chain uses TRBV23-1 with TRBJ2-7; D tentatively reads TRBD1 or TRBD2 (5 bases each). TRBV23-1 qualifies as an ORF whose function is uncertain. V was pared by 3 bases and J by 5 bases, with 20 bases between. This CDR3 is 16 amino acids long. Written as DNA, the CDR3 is TGCGCCAGCAGTCAGGGGGACGTCGAGGGTGGCCACGAGCAGTACTTC. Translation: CASSQGDVEGGHEQYF.

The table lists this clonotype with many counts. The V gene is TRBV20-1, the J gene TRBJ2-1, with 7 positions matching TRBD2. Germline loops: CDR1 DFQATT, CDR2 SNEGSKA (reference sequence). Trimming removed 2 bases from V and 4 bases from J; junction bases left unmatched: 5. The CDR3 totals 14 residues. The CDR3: CSARSSRGYNEQFF. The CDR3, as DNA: TGCAGTGCTAGATCGTCGCGGGGGTACAATGAGCAGTTCTTC.

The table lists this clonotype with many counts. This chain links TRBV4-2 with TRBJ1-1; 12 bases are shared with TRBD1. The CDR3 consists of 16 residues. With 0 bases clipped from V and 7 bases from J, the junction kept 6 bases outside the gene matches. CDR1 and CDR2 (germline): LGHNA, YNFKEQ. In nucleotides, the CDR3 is TGTGCCAGCAGCCAAGAAGGGGGACAGGGGGCGGGTGAAGCTTTCTTT. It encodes CASSQEGGQGAGEAFF.

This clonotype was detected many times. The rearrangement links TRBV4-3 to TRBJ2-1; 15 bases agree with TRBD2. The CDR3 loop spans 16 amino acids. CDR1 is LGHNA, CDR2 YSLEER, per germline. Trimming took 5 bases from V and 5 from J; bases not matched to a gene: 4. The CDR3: CASSSGLAGGNNEQFF. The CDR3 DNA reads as TGCGCCAGCAGCTCGGGACTAGCGGGGGGAAACAATGAGCAGTTCTTC.

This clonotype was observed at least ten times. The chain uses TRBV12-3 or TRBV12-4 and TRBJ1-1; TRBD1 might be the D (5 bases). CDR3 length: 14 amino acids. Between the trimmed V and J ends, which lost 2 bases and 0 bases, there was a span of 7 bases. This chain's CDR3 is CASSLQGMNTEAFF. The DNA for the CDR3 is TGTGCCAGCAGTTTACAGGGTATGAACACTGAAGCTTTCTTT.

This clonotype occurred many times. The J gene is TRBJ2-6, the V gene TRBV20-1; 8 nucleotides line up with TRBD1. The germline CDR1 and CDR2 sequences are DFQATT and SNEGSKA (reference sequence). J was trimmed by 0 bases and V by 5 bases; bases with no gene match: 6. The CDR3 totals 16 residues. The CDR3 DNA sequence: TGCAGTGCTTCGGACAGGGAAATCTCTGGGGCCAACGTCCTGACTTTC. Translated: CSASDREISGANVLTF.

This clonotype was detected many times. As DNA, the CDR3 is TGTGCCAGCAGCCAAGGGCAGGGACATATCTACAATGAGCAGTTCTTC. Translated, it gives CASSQGQGHIYNEQFF. The chain couples TRBV3-1 to TRBJ2-1; D is perhaps TRBD1 (6 bases). The CDR3 totals 16 residues. V was clipped by 1 base and J by 3 bases, with 13 bases between them. Germline CDR1 LGHDT, CDR2 YNNKEL (reference sequence).

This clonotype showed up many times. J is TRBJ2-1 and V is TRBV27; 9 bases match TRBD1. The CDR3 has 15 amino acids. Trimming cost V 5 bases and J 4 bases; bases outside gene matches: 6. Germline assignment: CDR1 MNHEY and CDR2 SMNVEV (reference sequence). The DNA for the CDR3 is TGTGCCAGCAGTAGGGGGACAGGGAGGTACAATGAGCAGTTCTTC. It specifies CASSRGTGRYNEQFF.

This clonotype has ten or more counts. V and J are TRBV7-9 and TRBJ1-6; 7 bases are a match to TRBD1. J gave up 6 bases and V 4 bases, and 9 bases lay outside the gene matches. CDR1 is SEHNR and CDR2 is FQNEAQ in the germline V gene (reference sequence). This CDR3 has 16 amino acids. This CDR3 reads CASSSTRDSSNSPLHF. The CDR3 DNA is TGTGCCAGCAGCTCCACCCGGGACAGCAGTAATTCACCCCTCCACTTT.

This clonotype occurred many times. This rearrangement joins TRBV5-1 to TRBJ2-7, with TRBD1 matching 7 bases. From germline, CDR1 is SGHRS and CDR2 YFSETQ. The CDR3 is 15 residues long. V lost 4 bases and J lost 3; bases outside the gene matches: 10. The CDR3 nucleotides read TGCGCCAGCAGCCTAGACAGGGCCGGGAACTACGAGCAGTACTTC. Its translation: CASSLDRAGNYEQYF.

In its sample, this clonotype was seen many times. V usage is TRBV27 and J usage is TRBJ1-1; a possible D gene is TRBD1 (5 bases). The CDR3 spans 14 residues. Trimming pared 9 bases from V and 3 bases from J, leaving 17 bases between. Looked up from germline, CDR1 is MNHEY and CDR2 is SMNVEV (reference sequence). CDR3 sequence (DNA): TGTGCCAGTACCGATGGGGCCCCCTACACTGAAGCTTTCTTT. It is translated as CASTDGAPYTEAFF.

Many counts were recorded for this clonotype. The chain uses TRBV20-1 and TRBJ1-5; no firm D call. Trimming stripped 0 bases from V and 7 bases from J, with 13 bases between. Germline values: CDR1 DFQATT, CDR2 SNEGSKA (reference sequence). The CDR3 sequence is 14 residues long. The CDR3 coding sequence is TGCAGTGCTAGAGAAGTAGGGTTAGGACAGCCCCAGCATTTT. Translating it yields CSAREVGLGQPQHF.

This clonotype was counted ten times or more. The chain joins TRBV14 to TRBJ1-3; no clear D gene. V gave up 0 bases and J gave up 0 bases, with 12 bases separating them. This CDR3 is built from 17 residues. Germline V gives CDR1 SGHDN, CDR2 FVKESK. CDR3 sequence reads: CASSQDGREYSGNTIYF. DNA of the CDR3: TGTGCCAGCAGCCAAGATGGACGGGAATACTCTGGAAACACCATATATTTT.

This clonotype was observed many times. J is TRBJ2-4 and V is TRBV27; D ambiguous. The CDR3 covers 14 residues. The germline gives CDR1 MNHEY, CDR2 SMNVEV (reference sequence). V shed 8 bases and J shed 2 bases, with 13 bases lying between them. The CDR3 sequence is CASLNGLTKNIQYF. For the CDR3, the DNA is TGTGCCAGCTTGAATGGGCTAACCAAAAACATTCAGTACTTC.

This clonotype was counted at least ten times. CDR3 loop: CASSGGENTQYF. The CDR3, as DNA: TGTGCCAGCAGTGGAGGGGAGAACACGCAGTATTTT. This chain connects TRBV25-1 to TRBJ2-3; either TRBD1 or TRBD2 may fit D (5 bases each). Germline loops: CDR1 MGHDK, CDR2 SYGVNS. The CDR3 runs to 12 residues. Trimming shortened V by 4 bases and J by 9 bases, and 11 bases separated the two germline ends.

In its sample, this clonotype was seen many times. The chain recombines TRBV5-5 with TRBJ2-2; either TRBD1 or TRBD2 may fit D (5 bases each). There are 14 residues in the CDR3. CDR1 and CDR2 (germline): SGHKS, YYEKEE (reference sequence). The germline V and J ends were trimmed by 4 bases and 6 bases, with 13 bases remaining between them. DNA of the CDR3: TGTGCCAGCAGCGGGGACGGACTCGCCGGGGAGCTGTTTTTT. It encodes CASSGDGLAGELFF.

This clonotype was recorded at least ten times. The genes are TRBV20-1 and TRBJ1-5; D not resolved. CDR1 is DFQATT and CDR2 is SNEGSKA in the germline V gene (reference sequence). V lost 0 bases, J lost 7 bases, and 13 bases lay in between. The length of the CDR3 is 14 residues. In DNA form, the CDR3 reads TGCAGTGCTAGAGAAACCGGGCGAGGACAGCCCCAGCATTTT. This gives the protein CSARETGRGQPQHF.

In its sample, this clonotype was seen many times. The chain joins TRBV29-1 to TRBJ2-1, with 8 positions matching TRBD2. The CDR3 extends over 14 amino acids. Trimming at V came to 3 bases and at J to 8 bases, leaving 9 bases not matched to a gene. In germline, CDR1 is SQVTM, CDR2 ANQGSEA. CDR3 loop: CSVDSTSVFYEQFF. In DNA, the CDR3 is TGCAGCGTTGACTCGACTAGCGTCTTCTATGAGCAGTTCTTC.

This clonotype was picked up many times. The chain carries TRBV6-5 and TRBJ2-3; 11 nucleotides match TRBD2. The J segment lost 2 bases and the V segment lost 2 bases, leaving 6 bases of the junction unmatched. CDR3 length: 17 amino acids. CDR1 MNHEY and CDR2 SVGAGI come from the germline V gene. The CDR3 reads CASSYLASGGNTDTQYF. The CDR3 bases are TGTGCCAGCAGTTACCTGGCTAGCGGGGGGAACACAGATACGCAGTATTTT.

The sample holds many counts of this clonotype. The CDR3 reads CASSLNAGNEQFF. CDR3 DNA: TGTGCCAGCAGCTTAAACGCGGGCAATGAGCAGTTCTTC. The chain employs TRBV7-3 and TRBJ2-1, with D possibly being TRBD2 (5 bases). Germline V gene data show CDR1 as SGHTA and CDR2 as FQGTGA. Trimming pared 1 base from V and 6 bases from J, leaving 7 bases between. The CDR3 covers 13 residues.

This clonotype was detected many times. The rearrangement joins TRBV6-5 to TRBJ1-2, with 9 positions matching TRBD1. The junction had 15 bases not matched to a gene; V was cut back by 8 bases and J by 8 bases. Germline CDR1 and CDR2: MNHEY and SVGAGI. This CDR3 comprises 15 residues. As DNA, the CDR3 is TGTGCCAGCGGAAAATATGGGGGACAGGGCGGAGGCTACACCTTC. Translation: CASGKYGGQGGGYTF.

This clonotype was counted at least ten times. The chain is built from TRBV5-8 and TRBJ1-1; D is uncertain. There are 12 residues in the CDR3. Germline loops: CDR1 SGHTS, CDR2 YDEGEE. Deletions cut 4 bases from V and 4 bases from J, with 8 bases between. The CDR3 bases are TGTGCCAGCAGCGCAACCCCCACTGAAGCTTTCTTT. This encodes CASSATPTEAFF.

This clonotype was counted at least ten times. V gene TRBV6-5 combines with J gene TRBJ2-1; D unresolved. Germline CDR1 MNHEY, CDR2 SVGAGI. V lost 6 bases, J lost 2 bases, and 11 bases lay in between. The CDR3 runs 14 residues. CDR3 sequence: CASSPSRTYNEQFF. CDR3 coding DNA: TGTGCCAGCAGCCCCTCTCGCACCTACAATGAGCAGTTCTTC.